This TCR beta chain was found in a study of T cell repertoires in cytomegalovirus infection. About the study: It can be stated that public TCR beta signatures indicated CMV infection as well as a matching HLA type.

MiXCR, run by TCRdb on the reads, gives a single entry per CDR3 protein. This table has hundreds of thousands of distinct CDR3 sequences, roughly 30% appearing once. The CDR3 loop spans 16 amino acids. Trimming took off 4 bases at V and 1 base at J, with 17 bases between the two ends. The germline CDR1 and CDR2 sequences are SGHRS and YFSETQ. This clonotype was picked up a small number of times. What it recognizes is unknown. V and J are TRBV5-1 and TRBJ1-1; D perhaps matches TRBD1 (5 bases). Specimen: cultured CD8+ T cells from PBMCs, collected from culture after CMV antigen stimulation. The clonotype originates from a human donor in good health (CMV status not recorded). Some clones in this sample may be carry-over from other donors' samples. The CDR3 sequence is CASSLPGGATNTEAFF. CDR3 DNA: TGCGCCAGCAGCCTCCCCGGTGGGGCGACGAACACTGAAGCTTTCTTT.